This T cell receptor beta chain was sequenced for a study of T cells in Graves' hyperthyroidism and ophthalmopathy. Turning to the study itself: Pretreatment peripheral blood was obtained at initial diagnosis.

This clonotype was observed at least ten times. With 4 bases clipped from V and 11 bases from J, the junction kept 7 bases outside the gene matches. CDR1 is SEHNR and CDR2 is FQNEAQ in the germline V gene (reference sequence). The CDR3 length is 15 residues. Clinicians diagnosed patients from clinical symptoms, serum thyroxine and TRAb, thyroid ultrasound and orbital computed tomography. TCR beta CDR3 regions were amplified from RNA transcripts. Researchers ran a first-round RT-PCR on the TCR CDR3 using the HTBI primer set. One entry per CDR3 protein, called by TCRdb with MiXCR from the multiplex PCR reads. The table has more than 50,000 distinct CDR3 sequences, just under 50% seen once; the top ten hold around 12%.

The TCR was taken from a woman aged 25 to 39 with Graves' ophthalmopathy. The V and J genes are TRBV7-9 and TRBJ1-6, with 11 bases fitting TRBD1. The material sequenced was blood. The DNA of the CDR3 is TGTGCCAGCAGCTCGAGGACAGGGGGCGCGACACCCCTCCACTTT. This sequence encodes CASSSRTGGATPLHF.